These 8 T cell receptor beta chains originate from one sample sequenced in a study of OX40 agonist ivuxolimab in advanced cancers. The data were produced by immunoSEQ multiplex PCR, yet TCRdb's version contains in-frame clones alone and is incomplete. The sample lists 35,000 to 50,000 clones; 85% to 90% were seen once. Sequences were derived from CD4+ or CD8+ T cells sorted from blood, sampled in a trial of the OX40 agonist ivuxolimab. These receptors originate from an adult with an advanced solid tumor such as melanoma, head and neck, liver or kidney cancer.

The chain carries TRBV9 and TRBJ2-7; 7 nucleotides match TRBD1. CDR3 length: 13 residues. Germline loops: CDR1 SGDLS, CDR2 YYNGEE. V gave up 4 bases and J gave up 6 bases; unmatched junction bases: 7. The CDR3 DNA sequence: TGTGCCAGCAGCTTCCAGACAGGGTCCGAGCAGTACTTC. Translation: CASSFQTGSEQYF.

Note on this clone: A junction end diverges from the germline sequence, so it may reflect a read error. This rearrangement joins TRBV7-7 to TRBJ2-5, with 10 nucleotides matching TRBD1. The CDR3 is 15 amino acids. The V gene's germline CDR1 is SSHAT and CDR2 FNYEAQ (reference sequence). CDR3 sequence reads: CASSPGQGWEETQYF. CDR3 DNA sequence: TGTGCTAGCAGCCCGGGACAGGGGTGGGAGGAGACCCAGTACTTC. Full variable domain (missing parts from reference TRBV7-7 and TRBJ2-5): GAGVSQSPRYKVTKRGQDVTLRCDPISSHATLYWYQQALGQGPEFLTYFNYEAQPDKSGLPSDRFSAERPEGSISTLTIQRTEQRDSAMYRCASSPGQGWEETQYFGPGTRLLVL.

This sequence joins TRBV6-4 and TRBJ2-1; 12 bases fit TRBD2. The V gene's germline CDR1 is MRHNA and CDR2 SNTAGT. The CDR3 covers 17 residues. V was pared by 2 bases and J by 6 bases, with 8 bases of the junction left unmatched. CDR3 region: CASSDKASGGARNEQFF. The DNA for the CDR3 is TGTGCCAGCAGTGACAAGGCTAGCGGGGGGGCCCGCAATGAGCAGTTCTTC.

The gene calls are TRBV28 and TRBJ1-5, with D unresolved. V was pared by 7 bases and J by 5 bases, with 18 bases between. CDR1 and CDR2 (germline): MDHEN, SYDVKM. The CDR3 extends over 15 amino acids. Written as DNA, the CDR3 is TGTGCCAGCACAAAAAGGGTTCGGCTTGATCAGCCCCAGCATTTT. Translated: CASTKRVRLDQPQHF. The full variable domain, in which reference TRBV28 and TRBJ1-5 provide the parts outside the CDR3, is DVKVTQSSRYLVKRTGEKVFLECVQDMDHENMFWYRQDPGLGLRLIYFSYDVKMKEKGDIPEGYSVSREKKERFSLILESASTNQTSMYLCASTKRVRLDQPQHFGDGTRLSIL.

This clone was counted once. This chain uses TRBV11-2 with TRBJ2-1; possible D gene TRBD2, 5 bases. The CDR3 is 14 amino acids. Germline V gene lookup returns CDR1 SGHAT and CDR2 FQNNGV. Trimming took 5 bases from V and 8 from J, leaving 16 bases between them. The DNA for the CDR3 is TGTGCCAGCAGCCCGGACTCAACTGTAGATGAGCAGTTCTTC. Residues: CASSPDSTVDEQFF. The full variable domain, its missing parts supplied by reference TRBV11-2 and TRBJ2-1, is EAGVAQSPRYKIIEKRQSVAFWCNPISGHATLYWYQQILGQGPKLLIQFQNNGVVDDSQLPKDRFSAERLKGVDSTLKIQPAKLEDSAVYLCASSPDSTVDEQFFGPGTRLTVL.

The chain carries TRBV7-2 and TRBJ1-5; D is unclear. Deletions cut 1 base from V and 4 bases from J, with 5 bases between. The germline CDR1 and CDR2 sequences are SGHTA and FQGNSA. This CDR3 has 13 amino acids. Here the CDR3 reads CASSLGTNQPQHF. CDR3 in DNA: TGTGCCAGCAGCTTAGGGACTAATCAGCCCCAGCATTTT.

The chain recombines TRBV5-6 with TRBJ2-3; 10 bases agree with TRBD1. Per the germline V gene, CDR1 is SGHDT and CDR2 is YYEEEE. CDR3 length: 16 residues. V trimming: 4 bases; J trimming: 2 bases; junction bases outside the gene matches: 7. CDR3 in amino acids: CASSTPGQGTTDTQYF. The CDR3 bases are TGTGCCAGCAGCACCCCGGGACAGGGGACCACAGATACGCAGTATTTT.

This clone was observed a few times. The rearrangement uses TRBV5-8 and TRBJ2-1, with 7 bases that match TRBD2. Germline V gene lookup returns CDR1 SGHTS and CDR2 YDEGEE. J gave up 4 bases and V 5 bases, and 3 bases lay outside the gene matches. The CDR3 is made up of 13 amino acids. CDR3 region: CASRWGGYNEQFF. CDR3 sequence (DNA): TGTGCCAGCAGGTGGGGGGGATACAATGAGCAGTTCTTC.